The sequence of this T cell receptor beta chain was determined in a study of T cell responses to AZD1222 COVID-19 vaccine. Points on this clone: The antigen is unknown.

Points from the study as a whole: Seropositive status at baseline applied to only five to seven AZD1222 recipients. Repertoire sampling was restricted to post-peak T cell response timepoints. Donor demographics were predominantly white British with a female majority; clonal diversity may be underestimated.

Recipients boosted at about 4 weeks or about 12 weeks are pooled. Sequencing used immunoSEQ multiplex PCR; TCRdb keeps in-frame clones, though not all of them. The sample consists of approximately 130,000 clones, approximately 86% of them appearing once. Sequenced material: peripheral blood, taken 28 days after the second AZD1222 dose. The sequence was obtained from an adult who received the AZD1222 COVID-19 vaccine.

CDR3 DNA sequence: TGTGCCAGCAGTTTCGGACAGGAACTAAACTATGGCTACACCTTC. This encodes CASSFGQELNYGYTF. V gene TRBV27 combines with J gene TRBJ1-2, with 7 nucleotides matching TRBD1. From germline, CDR1 is MNHEY and CDR2 SMNVEV (reference sequence). V gave up 3 bases and J gave up 2 bases; unmatched junction bases: 6. The CDR3 length is 15 residues.